This TCR beta chain was identified during a study of PD-L1 blockade in urothelial cancer. Clones were sequenced by immunoSEQ multiplex PCR, and TCRdb holds only the in-frame ones, with some missing. The table has about 120,000 clones, approximately 90% seen once; the top ten hold approximately 3.5%. The time point denotes: peripheral blood 6 weeks after treatment start. The origin of this receptor is a man in his sixties with urothelial cancer. The material was PBMCs, obtained around atezolizumab (anti-PD-L1) treatment.

The CDR3 DNA sequence: TGCGCCAGCAGCCAAGGACAGGGGGCCGAGACCCAGTACTTC. Amino acid sequence: CASSQGQGAETQYF. The chain recombines TRBV4-1 with TRBJ2-5; 10 bases align to TRBD1. Germline V gene sequence: CDR1 MGHRA, CDR2 YSYEKL. V lost 1 base and J lost 5; bases outside the gene matches: 1. CDR3 length: 14 residues.